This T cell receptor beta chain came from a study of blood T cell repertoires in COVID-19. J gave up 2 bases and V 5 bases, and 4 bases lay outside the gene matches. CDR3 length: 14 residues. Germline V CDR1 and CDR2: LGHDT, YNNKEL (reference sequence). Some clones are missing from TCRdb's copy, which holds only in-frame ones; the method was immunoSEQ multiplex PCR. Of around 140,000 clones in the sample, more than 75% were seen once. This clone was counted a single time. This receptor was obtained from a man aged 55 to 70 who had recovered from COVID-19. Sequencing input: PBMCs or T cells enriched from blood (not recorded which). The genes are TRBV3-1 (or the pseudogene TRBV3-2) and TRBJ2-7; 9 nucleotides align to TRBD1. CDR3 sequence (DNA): TGTGCCAGCAGCATTAACAGGGGGCCCTACGAGCAGTACTTC. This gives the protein CASSINRGPYEQYF.